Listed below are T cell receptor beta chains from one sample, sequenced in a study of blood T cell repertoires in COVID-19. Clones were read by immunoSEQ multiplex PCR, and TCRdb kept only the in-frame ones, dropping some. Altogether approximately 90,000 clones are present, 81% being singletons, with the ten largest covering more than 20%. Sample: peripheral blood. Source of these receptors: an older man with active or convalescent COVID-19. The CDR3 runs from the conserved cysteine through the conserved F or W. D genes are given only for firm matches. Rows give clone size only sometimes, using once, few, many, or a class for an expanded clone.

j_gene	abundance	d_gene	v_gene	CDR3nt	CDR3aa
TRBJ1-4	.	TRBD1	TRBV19	TGTGCCAGTAGTATCATACAGGGGGCAGATGAAAAACTGTTTTTT	CASSIIQGADEKLFF
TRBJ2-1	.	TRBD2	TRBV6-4	TGTGCCAGCAGCTCGACTAGCGGGGGGGGGACGGAGCAGTTCTTC	CASSSTSGGGTEQFF
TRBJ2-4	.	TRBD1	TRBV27	TGTGCCAGCAGTCATCAGACAGGGAACAACATTCAGTACTTC	CASSHQTGNNIQYF
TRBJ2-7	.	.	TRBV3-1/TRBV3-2	TGTGCCAGCAGCCTCCTTGGGAGAGGCGAGCAGTACTTC	CASSLLGRGEQYF
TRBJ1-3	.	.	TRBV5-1	TGCGCCAGCAGCCCCTTCGGTGAGGTGCGCGGAAACACCATATATTTT	CASSPFGEVRGNTIYF
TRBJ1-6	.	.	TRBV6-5	TGTGCCAGCAGTTACTCGGTTTCCAGTTCACCCCTCCACTTT	CASSYSVSSSPLHF
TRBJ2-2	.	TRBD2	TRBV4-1	TGCGCCAGCAGCCAATCCTTTGCGGGGGGGCAGAGCGGGGAGCTGTTTTTT	CASSQSFAGGQSGELFF
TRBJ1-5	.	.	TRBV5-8	TGTGCCAGCAGCCGACGCGGGGTTCAGCCCCAGCATTTT	CASSRRGVQPQHF
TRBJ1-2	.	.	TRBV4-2	TGTGCCAGCAGCCAAGATTTACGGGAGTCTGGCTACACCTTC	CASSQDLRESGYTF
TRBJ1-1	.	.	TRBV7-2	TGTGCCAGCAGCTATAACCCAGACCGGGAGGCTGAAGCTTTCTTT	CASSYNPDREAEAFF
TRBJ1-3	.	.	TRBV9	TGTGCCAGCAGCCAGATGGGGGGAGGCTCTGGAAACACCATATATTTT	CASSQMGGGSGNTIYF
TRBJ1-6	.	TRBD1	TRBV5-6	TGTGCCAGCAGCCTGACAGGGTTAAATTCACCCCTCCACTTT	CASSLTGLNSPLHF
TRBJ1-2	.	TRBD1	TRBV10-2	TGCGCCAGCAGCCCCGGGACAGGGGTCGGAGGCTACACCTTC	CASSPGTGVGGYTF
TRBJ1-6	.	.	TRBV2	TGTGCCAGCAGTGAAGCGGCGGGGGGTAATTCACCCCTCCACTTT	CASSEAAGGNSPLHF
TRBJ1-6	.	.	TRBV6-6	TGTGCCAGCAGTTACGATGGGGAGGCGTATAATTCACCCCTCCACTTT	CASSYDGEAYNSPLHF
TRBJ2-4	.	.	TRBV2	TGTGCCAGTAATGGGCGGGTCCAAAACATTCAGTACTTC	CASNGRVQNIQYF
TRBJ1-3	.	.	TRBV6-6	TGTGCCAGCAGTCGGTCGGTCAAGTCGGGGTCTGGAAACACCATATATTTT	CASSRSVKSGSGNTIYF
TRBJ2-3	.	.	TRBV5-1	TGCGCCAGCAGCCTACGTGGGGGCGCGGTGAACACAGATACGCAGTATTTT	CASSLRGGAVNTDTQYF
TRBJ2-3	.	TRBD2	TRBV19	TGTGCCAGTAGTATCGGACTAGCGGGGGGGGAAGATACGCAGTATTTT	CASSIGLAGGEDTQYF
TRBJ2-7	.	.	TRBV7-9	TGTGCCAGCACCCTTGCGAACGAGCAGTACTTC	CASTLANEQYF
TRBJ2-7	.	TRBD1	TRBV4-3	TGCGCCAGCAGCCTCGGGACAGGGAAGTACGAGCAGTACTTC	CASSLGTGKYEQYF
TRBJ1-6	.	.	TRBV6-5	TGTGCCAGCAAAGCCAGGGCGGGAGGAGATTCACCCCTCCACTTT	CASKARAGGDSPLHF
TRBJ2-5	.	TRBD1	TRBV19	TGTGCCAGTAGTACCAATCCAGCGGGACAGGGGACCCAGTACTTC	CASSTNPAGQGTQYF
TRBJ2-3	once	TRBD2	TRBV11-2	TGTGCCAGCAGCCCTGGGGGGGTCCACACAGATACGCAGTATTTT	CASSPGGVHTDTQYF
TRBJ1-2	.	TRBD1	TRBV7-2	TGTGCCAGCAGCCTACAGGGGCAGGGCTATGGCTACACCTTC	CASSLQGQGYGYTF
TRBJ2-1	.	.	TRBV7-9	TGTGCCGTCCCCACTCGAAACAATGAGCAGTTCTTC	CAVPTRNNEQFF
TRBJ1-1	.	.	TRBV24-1	TGTGCCACCAGTGACTGGGGCGACAGTGAAGCTTTCTTT	CATSDWGDSEAFF
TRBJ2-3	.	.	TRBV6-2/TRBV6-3	TGTGCCAGCAGTCTTCTAGGCCCATACACAGATACGCAGTATTTT	CASSLLGPYTDTQYF
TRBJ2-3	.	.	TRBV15	TGTGCCACCAGCAGGGGGCAGACCACAGATACGCAGTATTTT	CATSRGQTTDTQYF
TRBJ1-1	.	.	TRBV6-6	TGTGCCAGCAAACCAACGGACAGCGTCCGAGAAGCTTTCTTT	CASKPTDSVREAFF
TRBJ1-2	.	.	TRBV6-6	TGTGCCAGCATCCCCGGGGAGCAATACTATGGCTACACCTTC	CASIPGEQYYGYTF
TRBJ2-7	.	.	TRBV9	TGTGCCAGCAGCCCGGAGGGTTCCGTCTCCTACGAGCAGTACTTC	CASSPEGSVSYEQYF